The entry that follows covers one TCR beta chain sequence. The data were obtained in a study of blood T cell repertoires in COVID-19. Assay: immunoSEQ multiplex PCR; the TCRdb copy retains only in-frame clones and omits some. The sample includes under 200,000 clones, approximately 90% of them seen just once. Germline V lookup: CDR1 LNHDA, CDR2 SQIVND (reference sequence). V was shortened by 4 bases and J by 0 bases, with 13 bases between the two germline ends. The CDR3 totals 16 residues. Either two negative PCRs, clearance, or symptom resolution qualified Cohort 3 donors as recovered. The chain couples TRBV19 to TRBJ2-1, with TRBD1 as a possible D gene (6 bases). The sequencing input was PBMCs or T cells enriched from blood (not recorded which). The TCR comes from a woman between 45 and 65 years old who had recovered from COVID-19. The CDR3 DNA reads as TGTGCCAGTAGTAAGCAGGGGTTGAGCTCCTACAATGAGCAGTTCTTC. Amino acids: CASSKQGLSSYNEQFF. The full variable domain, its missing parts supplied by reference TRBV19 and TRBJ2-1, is DGGITQSPKYLFRKEGQNVTLSCEQNLNHDAMYWYRQDPGQGLRLIYYSQIVNDFQKGDIAEGYSVSREKKESFPLTVTSAQKNPTAFYLCASSKQGLSSYNEQFFGPGTRLTVL.